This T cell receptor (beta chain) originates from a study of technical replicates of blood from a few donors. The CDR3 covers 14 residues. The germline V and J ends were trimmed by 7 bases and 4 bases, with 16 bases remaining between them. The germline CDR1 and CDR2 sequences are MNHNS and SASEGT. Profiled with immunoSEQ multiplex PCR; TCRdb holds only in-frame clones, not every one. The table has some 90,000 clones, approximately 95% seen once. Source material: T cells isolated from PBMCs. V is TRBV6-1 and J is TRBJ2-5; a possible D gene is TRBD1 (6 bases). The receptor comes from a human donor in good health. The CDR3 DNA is TGTGCCAGCAACCCTACAGGGTGGGGAGAGACCCAGTACTTC. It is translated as CASNPTGWGETQYF.